This T cell receptor beta chain is from a study of cytomegalovirus exposure and HLA in healthy donors. Germline assignment: CDR1 MGHDK and CDR2 SYGVNS. The CDR3 loop spans 12 amino acids. V was clipped by 10 bases and J by 2 bases; unmatched bases: 3. The primer mix had 60 Vbeta and 13 Jbeta primers. Only in-frame clones appear in the TCRdb table, and some are missing; sequencing was by immunoSEQ multiplex PCR. The listing records about 140,000 clones. The source is a man aged 35-49 years in good health and CMV-seronegative. Sequencing used PBMCs. The rearrangement joins TRBV25-1 to TRBJ1-2; 8 nucleotides align to TRBD1. The CDR3 loop is CATRQGNYGYTF. The CDR3 DNA is TGTGCCACGAGACAGGGGAACTATGGCTACACCTTC.